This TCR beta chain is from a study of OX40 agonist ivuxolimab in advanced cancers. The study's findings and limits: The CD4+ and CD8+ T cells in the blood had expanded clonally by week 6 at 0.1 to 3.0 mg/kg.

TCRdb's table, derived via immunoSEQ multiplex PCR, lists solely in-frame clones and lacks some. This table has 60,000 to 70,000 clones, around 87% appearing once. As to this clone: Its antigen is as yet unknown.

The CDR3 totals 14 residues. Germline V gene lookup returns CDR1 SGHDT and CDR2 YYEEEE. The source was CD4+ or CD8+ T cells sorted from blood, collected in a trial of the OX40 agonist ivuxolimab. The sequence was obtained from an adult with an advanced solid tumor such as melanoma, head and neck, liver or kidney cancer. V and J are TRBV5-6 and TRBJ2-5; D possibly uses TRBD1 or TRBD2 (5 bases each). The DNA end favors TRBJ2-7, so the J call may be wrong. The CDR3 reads CASSREGPRGEQYF. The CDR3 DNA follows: TGTGCCAGCAGCCGTGAGGGTCCAAGGGGCGAGCAGTACTTC.